The 16 T cell receptor beta chains in this list originate from one sample, sequenced in a study of blood T cells in healthy people across ages. For the second PCR, which ran for roughly 6 to 12 cycles, a sample-barcoded 5' primer and a J-beta primer mix were used. A single record per CDR3 protein comes from TCRdb applying MiXCR to the 5' RACE reads. The sample carries 760,000 or so distinct CDR3 sequences, more than 20% recorded once. This sample was also put to use in a study of T cells of mothers and their children.

The sample taken for sequencing was blood. The receptors were gathered from a boy aged 5-17 years in good health.

This clonotype appeared a single time. The junction shows a germline mismatch at one end, possibly a read error. The V call is TRBV7-2, the J call TRBJ2-3, with TRBD2 matching over 13 bases. The germline CDR1 and CDR2 sequences are SGHTA and FQGNSA. The CDR3 covers 16 residues. CDR3: CASSWRLAGGADTQYF. The CDR3 DNA reads TGTGCCAGCAGCTGGAGACTAGCGGGAGGAGCAGATACGCAGTACTTT.

The rearrangement uses TRBV7-6 and TRBJ1-5; a weak D match, TRBD1 (6 bases). The CDR3 extends over 16 amino acids. Germline V lookup: CDR1 SGHVS, CDR2 FNYEAQ. Trimming pared 4 bases from V and 8 bases from J, leaving 21 bases between. As DNA, the CDR3 is TGTGCCAGCAGCTCAGGTCCAGGGGCCCCACGGGAGCCCCAGCATTTT. This codes for CASSSGPGAPREPQHF.

The chain is built from TRBV20-1 and TRBJ2-1; TRBD2 might be the D (6 bases). V was cut by 2 bases and J by 4 bases, with 15 bases left in between. CDR1 is DFQATT and CDR2 is SNEGSKA in the germline V gene (reference sequence). The CDR3 totals 15 residues. DNA for the CDR3: TGCAGTGCTAGAACAGCACTAGCAGCGTACAATGAGCAGTTCTTC. This encodes CSARTALAAYNEQFF.

The table lists this clonotype with a few counts. This chain uses TRBV9 with TRBJ2-7, with D maybe TRBD2 (5 bases). This CDR3 has 17 residues. Germline V CDR1 and CDR2: SGDLS, YYNGEE. Trimming left V 0 bases short and J 4 bases short, with 20 bases between. The CDR3 sequence: CASSVGGSGSSPYEQYF. DNA of the CDR3: TGTGCCAGCAGCGTAGGAGGGTCAGGTTCCTCACCGTACGAGCAGTACTTC.

The sample holds a few counts of this clonotype. The chain couples TRBV27 to TRBJ2-1; 11 bases fit TRBD2. The germline V gene encodes CDR1 MNHEY and CDR2 SMNVEV (reference sequence). The CDR3 is made up of 13 amino acids. V lost 5 bases to trimming and J lost 8 bases; unmatched junction nucleotides: 2. CDR3 in amino acids: CASSLAGGYEQFF. The CDR3, as DNA: TGTGCCAGCAGTCTAGCGGGAGGCTATGAGCAGTTCTTC.

The chain couples TRBV4-2 to TRBJ2-5; D assignment may be TRBD1 or TRBD2 (5 bases each). Germline V lookup: CDR1 LGHNA, CDR2 YNFKEQ. V lost 0 bases and J lost 5, with 19 bases in between. The CDR3 is 17 residues long. The CDR3, as DNA: TGTGCCAGCAGCCAAGATTGGAGCAGGGACCGTGGGGAGACCCAGTACTTC. Its protein is CASSQDWSRDRGETQYF.

This clonotype was seen more than once but under ten times. CDR3 sequence reads: CASSYGAEGYHNEQFF. The CDR3, as DNA: TGTGCCAGCAGTTACGGGGCGGAGGGGTATCACAATGAGCAGTTCTTC. The rearrangement links TRBV6-5 to TRBJ2-5; D perhaps matches TRBD2 (6 bases). TRBJ2-1 explains the end of the DNA better; the J call may be wrong. The CDR3 covers 16 residues. Germline V gene data show CDR1 as MNHEY and CDR2 as SVGAGI.

The chain has TRBV4-2 and TRBJ2-5; TRBD1 aligns across 8 bases. With 0 bases clipped from V and 3 bases from J, the junction kept 6 bases outside the gene matches. Germline CDR1 and CDR2: LGHNA and YNFKEQ. This CDR3 spans 16 amino acids. The CDR3 DNA is TGTGCCAGCAGCCAAGATCAGGGGGCTGGGGAAGAGACCCAGTACTTC. It translates to CASSQDQGAGEETQYF.

This clonotype was picked up a small number of times. J is TRBJ2-1 and V is TRBV6-6, with D perhaps matching TRBD1 or TRBD2 (5 bases each). This CDR3 is built from 16 residues. V gave up 6 bases and J gave up 5 bases, with 20 bases separating them. Germline values: CDR1 MNHNY, CDR2 SVGAGI (reference sequence). In DNA form, the CDR3 reads TGTGCCAGCAGCCAAAGGCAGATAGGGACCAACAATGAGCAGTTCTTC. Translated: CASSQRQIGTNNEQFF.

The chain combines TRBV7-9 with TRBJ2-4; D uncertain. The length of the CDR3 is 15 residues. The V end was cut by 1 base, the J end by 1 base, with 8 bases between. Looked up from germline, CDR1 is SEHNR and CDR2 is FQNEAQ (reference sequence). CDR3 sequence reads: CASSLELVAKNIQYF. The CDR3, as DNA: TGTGCCAGCAGCTTAGAGCTAGTGGCCAAAAACATTCAGTACTTC.

The chain joins TRBV12-3 or TRBV12-4 to TRBJ1-1, with no clear D. This CDR3 has 14 residues. Deletions cut 3 bases from V and 5 bases from J, with 13 bases between. The CDR3 region is CASSLVADKTEAFF. DNA for the CDR3: TGTGCCAGCAGTTTGGTGGCCGATAAAACTGAAGCTTTCTTT.

V gene TRBV4-1 combines with J gene TRBJ2-5; D tentatively fits TRBD1 or TRBD2 (5 bases each). V was trimmed by 3 bases and J by 1 base, leaving 15 bases between them. The CDR3 loop spans 16 amino acids. CDR1 MGHRA and CDR2 YSYEKL come from the germline V gene. CDR3 DNA: TGCGCCAGCAGCCATGTTTACGGGACGGTCCAAGAGACCCAGTACTTC. It codes for CASSHVYGTVQETQYF.

The chain carries TRBV24-1 and TRBJ1-3; D call uncertain. There are 12 residues in the CDR3. Germline assignment: CDR1 KGHDR and CDR2 SFDVKD. Trimming pared 1 base from V and 8 bases from J, leaving 5 bases between. This CDR3 reads CATSDFDDTIYF. CDR3 nucleotides: TGTGCCACCAGTGATTTCGACGACACCATATATTTT.

This clonotype was detected only a few times. The chain couples TRBV12-5 to TRBJ1-1; 11 bases match TRBD1. With V trimmed by 4 bases and J by 6 bases, 7 bases remained unmatched. The CDR3 is 15 residues long. Germline loops: CDR1 LGHNT, CDR2 FRNRAP. The CDR3 protein is CASGSGQGAGAEAFF. The CDR3 DNA follows: TGTGCTAGTGGTTCTGGACAGGGGGCCGGGGCTGAAGCTTTCTTT. The full variable domain, with the rest looked up from reference TRBV12-5 and TRBJ1-1, is DARVTQTPRHKVTEMGQEVTMRCQPILGHNTVFWYRQTMMQGLELLAYFRNRAPLDDSGMPKDRFSAEMPDATLATLKIQPSEPRDSAVYFCASGSGQGAGAEAFFGQGTRLTVV.

The V and J genes are TRBV28 and TRBJ1-6; unclear D gene. Between the trimmed V and J ends, which lost 6 bases and 0 bases, there was a span of 15 bases. The CDR3 extends over 17 amino acids. In germline, CDR1 is MDHEN, CDR2 SYDVKM. This CDR3 reads CASRPALGSSYNSPLHF. The DNA of the CDR3 is TGTGCCAGCAGGCCGGCGTTGGGGAGCTCCTATAATTCACCCCTCCACTTT.

In this sample, this clonotype turned up a few times. The chain joins TRBV9 to TRBJ2-1; D remains ambiguous. Germline loops: CDR1 SGDLS, CDR2 YYNGEE. Trimming cost V 1 base and J 5 bases, with 7 bases left between them. There are 13 residues in the CDR3. Here the CDR3 DNA reads TGTGCCAGCAGCGTACCACCCGACAATGAGCAGTTCTTC. It codes for CASSVPPDNEQFF. The full variable domain, its missing parts supplied by reference TRBV9 and TRBJ2-1, is DSGVTQTPKHLITATGQRVTLRCSPRSGDLSVYWYQQSLDQGLQFLIQYYNGEERAKGNILERFSAQQFPDLHSELNLSSLELGDSALYFCASSVPPDNEQFFGPGTRLTVL.